Below are 25 T cell receptor beta chains sequenced from a single sample in a study of T cells in Graves' hyperthyroidism and ophthalmopathy. RNA transcripts gave rise to amplified TCR beta CDR3 regions. Using the HTBI primer set, a first-round RT-PCR was run on the TCR CDR3. MiXCR, run by TCRdb on the multiplex PCR reads, gives a single entry per CDR3 protein. The table has roughly 840,000 distinct CDR3 sequences, over 35% seen once. Specimen: blood. The receptors come from a man younger than 35 with Graves' hyperthyroidism.

Comments on this clonotype: The CDR3 does not close with the conserved phenylalanine or tryptophan, likely indicating a read error. The genes are TRBV19 and TRBJ2-7; no clear D. CDR1 is LNHDA and CDR2 is SQIVND in the germline V gene (reference sequence). This CDR3 spans 11 amino acids. V was trimmed by 5 bases and J by 3 bases, leaving 5 bases between them. The CDR3 loop is CASSYGYEQYL. CDR3 DNA: TGTGCCAGTAGTTACGGCTACGAGCAGTACCTC.

V and J are TRBV4-1 and TRBJ2-5; D unclear. The CDR3 runs to 17 residues. Germline V gene sequence: CDR1 MGHRA, CDR2 YSYEKL. Trimming took off 0 bases at V and 5 bases at J, with 19 bases between the two ends. The DNA of the CDR3 is TGCGCCAGCAGCCAAGAAGACGGGCAGGACCCTAGGGAGACCCAGTACTTC. As protein: CASSQEDGQDPRETQYF.

The chain combines TRBV4-3 with TRBJ1-1, with D tentatively TRBD1 (5 bases). In germline, CDR1 is LGHNA, CDR2 YSLEER. The length of the CDR3 is 16 residues. V was clipped by 2 bases and J by 8 bases, with 21 bases between them. Here the CDR3 reads CASSQPPGGEITEAFF. CDR3 DNA: TGCGCCAGCAGCCAACCACCGGGGGGGGAGATCACCGAAGCTTTCTTT.

This clonotype has a count of ten or more. The J gene is TRBJ1-1, the V gene TRBV19; a possible D gene is TRBD1 (6 bases). V gave up 9 bases and J gave up 4 bases, with 15 bases separating them. The CDR3 is made up of 13 amino acids. Germline CDR1 LNHDA, CDR2 SQIVND (reference sequence). As DNA, the CDR3 is TGTGCCAGCGACCATGGGGGCGGCACTGAAGCTTTCTTT. It encodes CASDHGGGTEAFF.

This clonotype was observed many times. This chain connects TRBV7-2 to TRBJ2-7, with TRBD1 as a possible D gene (5 bases). Trimming took 8 bases from V and 3 from J, leaving 20 bases between them. Germline V gene sequence: CDR1 SGHTA, CDR2 FQGNSA. CDR3 size: 15 residues. This CDR3 is CASSESGTRGYEQYF. CDR3 sequence (DNA): TGTGCCAGCTCCGAGTCGGGCACAAGGGGCTACGAGCAGTACTTC.

This clonotype appeared many times. The rearrangement links TRBV7-9 to TRBJ1-4; D not certain. In germline, CDR1 is SEHNR, CDR2 FQNEAQ (reference sequence). V was trimmed by 5 bases and J by 7 bases, leaving 20 bases between them. The CDR3 runs to 16 residues. CDR3 in amino acids: CASSPMWIDESEKLFF. In nucleotides, the CDR3 is TGTGCCAGCAGCCCAATGTGGATAGATGAGAGTGAAAAACTGTTTTTT.

J is TRBJ1-1 and V is TRBV25-1, with 7 positions matching TRBD1. From germline, CDR1 is MGHDK and CDR2 SYGVNS. CDR3 length equals 14 residues. V gave up 5 bases and J gave up 5 bases; unmatched junction bases: 8. CDR3 DNA sequence: TGTGCCAGCAGTTTCGACAGGGCGAAAACTGAAGCTTTCTTT. It translates to CASSFDRAKTEAFF.

There are a few counts of this clonotype. The genes are TRBV4-1 and TRBJ1-2; TRBD1 matches at 7 bases. Trimming cost V 2 bases and J 8 bases; bases outside gene matches: 5. Germline V gene sequence: CDR1 MGHRA, CDR2 YSYEKL. The CDR3 loop spans 13 amino acids. CDR3 bases: TGCGCCAGCAGCCAAATCGGACAGGACGGCTACACCTTC. This codes for CASSQIGQDGYTF.

The chain is built from TRBV6-5 and TRBJ2-6; no definite D call. From germline, CDR1 is MNHEY and CDR2 SVGAGI. This CDR3 is built from 16 residues. Trimming stripped 7 bases from V and 0 bases from J, with 13 bases between. The CDR3 is CASTELFSSGANVLTF. As DNA, the CDR3 is TGTGCCAGCACCGAATTATTCAGCTCTGGGGCCAACGTCCTGACTTTC.

Comment on this clonotype: This may be a read error: a much more frequent sequence differs by one nucleotide. This sequence joins TRBV2 and TRBJ1-5; D is ambiguous. V was trimmed by 7 bases and J by 0 bases, leaving 10 bases between them. The CDR3 is made up of 14 amino acids. Germline CDR1 reads SNHLY; CDR2 reads FYNNEI. CDR3: CASKRRFSNQPQHF. The DNA for the CDR3 is TGTGCCAGCAAACGGAGGTTTAGCAATCAGCCCCAGCATTTT.

V is TRBV7-9 and J is TRBJ2-3; possibly TRBD2 for D (7 bases). Germline CDR1 reads SEHNR; CDR2 reads FQNEAQ (reference sequence). CDR3 size: 16 residues. Trimming removed 3 bases at V and 1 base at J, with 14 bases between. This CDR3 is CASSLNAGAGTDTQYF. The CDR3 DNA sequence: TGTGCCAGCAGCTTGAATGCGGGGGCGGGCACAGATACGCAGTATTTT.

The rearrangement uses TRBV12-3 or TRBV12-4 and TRBJ2-2, with D unclear. V gave up 6 bases and J gave up 8 bases, with 7 bases separating them. CDR3 length: 11 residues. The CDR3 spells CASRYGGELFF. Written as DNA, the CDR3 is TGTGCCAGCAGATACGGGGGGGAGCTGTTTTTT.

This clonotype was recorded a few times. The gene calls are TRBV4-1 and TRBJ2-7; D possibly matches TRBD1 or TRBD2 (5 bases each). The ends were cut back, 4 bases at V and 12 bases at J, with 28 bases in the middle. Germline CDR1 and CDR2: MGHRA and YSYEKL. CDR3 length: 16 amino acids. CDR3 sequence: CASSRLEGRVPREWYF. The CDR3 DNA reads TGCGCCAGCAGCCGCCTTGAGGGGCGGGTGCCCAGAGAGTGGTACTTC.

The chain has TRBV4-3 and TRBJ1-2; D gene ambiguous. Per the germline V gene, CDR1 is LGHNA and CDR2 is YSLEER. The length of the CDR3 is 12 residues. Trimming removed 0 bases at V and 7 bases at J, with 6 bases between. CDR3 sequence: CASSQEVAGYTF. The CDR3 DNA reads as TGCGCCAGCAGCCAAGAAGTCGCTGGCTACACCTTC.

This clonotype came up a few times. The chain joins TRBV6-5 to TRBJ1-2; TRBD1 agrees at 7 bases. Germline V gene sequence: CDR1 MNHEY, CDR2 SVGAGI. Trimming cost V 2 bases and J 3 bases; bases outside gene matches: 3. The CDR3 covers 14 residues. The CDR3 loop reads CASSYGGTDYGYTF. CDR3 DNA sequence: TGTGCCAGCAGTTACGGAGGGACAGACTATGGCTACACCTTC.

About this clonotype: At one of its ends the junction is not consistent with the germline gene, which may arise from a read error. The V call is TRBV7-6, the J call TRBJ2-7, with 8 bases identical to TRBD1. This CDR3 contains 18 residues. Germline-derived CDR1 and CDR2 are SGHVS and FNYEAQ. Here the CDR3 reads CASSLVSRHRGISYEQYF. DNA of the CDR3: TGCGCCAGCAGCTTGGTCTCCCGGCACAGGGGGATCTCCTACGAGCAGTACTTC.

This chain uses TRBV19 with TRBJ2-7; 7 nucleotides line up with TRBD1. Germline V gives CDR1 LNHDA, CDR2 SQIVND (reference sequence). The CDR3 contains 14 residues. V lost 4 bases and J lost 5; bases outside the gene matches: 8. The chain's CDR3 is CASSTTGTEDEQYF. The CDR3 DNA reads TGTGCCAGTAGTACAACCGGGACAGAGGACGAGCAGTACTTC.

V gene TRBV6-5 combines with J gene TRBJ2-7; 9 nucleotides agree with TRBD1. Germline V CDR1 and CDR2: MNHEY, SVGAGI. Losses at the gene ends were 5 bases for V and 2 bases for J; bases not matched to a gene: 7. This CDR3 comprises 15 residues. The CDR3 here is CASSGPGQGTYEQYF. The CDR3 nucleotides are TGTGCCAGCAGTGGGCCGGGACAGGGCACCTACGAGCAGTACTTC.

Note on this clonotype: Since a much larger clone is just one base distant, this may be a read error. A read error is likely, as this CDR3 ends without the conserved phenylalanine or tryptophan. This chain joins TRBV2 and TRBJ2-7; 7 bases fit TRBD1. V lost 6 bases, J lost 4 bases, and 3 bases stayed unmatched. Germline loops: CDR1 SNHLY, CDR2 FYNNEI. CDR3 length equals 12 residues. CDR3 sequence: CASRDRLYEQYS. CDR3 DNA sequence: TGTGCCAGCAGGGACAGGTTATACGAGCAGTACTCC.

This clonotype was counted many times. The chain combines TRBV5-1 with TRBJ1-2, with D unresolved. The CDR3 runs to 13 residues. Trimming removed 0 bases from V and 4 bases from J, with 7 bases in between. In germline, CDR1 is SGHRS, CDR2 YFSETQ. This CDR3 is CASSLERSYGYTF. The CDR3 DNA sequence: TGCGCCAGCAGCTTGGAACGAAGCTATGGCTACACCTTC.

This clonotype was observed many times. This sequence joins TRBV7-9 and TRBJ2-5; 7 nucleotides match TRBD1. The CDR3 spans 15 residues. CDR1 is SEHNR and CDR2 is FQNEAQ in the germline V gene (reference sequence). V shed 4 bases and J 3 bases; nucleotides not matched to a gene: 8. The DNA of the CDR3 is TGTGCCAGCAGCTCGCATGGGACAGAAGAAGAGACCCAGTACTTC. Its translation: CASSSHGTEEETQYF.

The V gene is TRBV12-3 or TRBV12-4, the J gene TRBJ1-5; 7 positions agree with TRBD1. Germline trimming cut 5 bases from V and 6 bases from J; bases unmatched to any gene: 7. The CDR3 runs 14 residues. Written as DNA, the CDR3 is TGTGCCAGCAGTCTAACAGGGGAACGTCAGCCCCAGCATTTT. As protein: CASSLTGERQPQHF.

This clonotype appeared a few times. The chain is built from TRBV29-1 and TRBJ1-1; D is possibly TRBD1 (5 bases). The V and J ends lost 7 bases and 6 bases respectively, with 9 bases between them. This CDR3 contains 10 residues. Germline V gives CDR1 SQVTM, CDR2 ANQGSEA. CDR3 DNA sequence: TGCAGCGCTCTACAGGCTGAAGCTTTCTTT. Translation gives CSALQAEAFF.

V gene TRBV20-1 combines with J gene TRBJ2-7, with D possibly being TRBD2 (5 bases). The CDR3 runs 15 residues. Trimming took 2 bases from V and 1 from J, leaving 15 bases between them. In germline, CDR1 is DFQATT, CDR2 SNEGSKA (reference sequence). The CDR3 loop is CSARCGAGGSYEQYF. The CDR3 DNA is TGCAGTGCTAGATGCGGCGCGGGTGGATCCTACGAGCAGTACTTC.

This clonotype has more than one count but fewer than ten. The chain carries TRBV20-1 and TRBJ1-3; D not certain. The CDR3 spans 16 residues. V was shortened by 1 base and J by 3 bases, with 16 bases between the two germline ends. CDR1 is DFQATT and CDR2 is SNEGSKA in the germline V gene (reference sequence). CDR3 sequence reads: CSARVLPMAGGNTIYF. CDR3 DNA sequence: TGCAGTGCTAGAGTCCTCCCGATGGCAGGTGGAAACACCATATATTTT.